These T cell receptor beta chains were read from a single sample in a study of technical replicates of blood from a few donors. TCRdb keeps only in-frame clones here, not all; method: immunoSEQ multiplex PCR. The sample lists about 44,000 clones; roughly 96% were seen once. The sequencing sample was made of T cells isolated from PBMCs. The receptors were sampled from a human donor in good health. Each CDR3 is given with its conserved first and last residue. Fields, in order: clone size, V gene, J gene, D gene, CDR3 protein, CDR3 DNA. The D gene is left open where the match is weak. Not all rows give a size; the values are once, few, many and, for expanded clones, a class.

NA	TRBV30	TRBJ2-7	TRBD1	CAWDRDNYEQYF	TGTGCCTGGGACAGGGATAACTACGAGCAGTACTTC
NA	TRBV29-1	TRBJ2-7	TRBD2	CSVGLAGTYEQYF	TGCAGCGTTGGACTAGCGGGAACCTACGAGCAGTACTTC
NA	TRBV28	TRBJ1-2	NA	CASSLAGIRYGYTF	TGTGCCAGCAGTTTAGCAGGGATACGCTATGGCTACACCTTC
NA	TRBV5-1	TRBJ2-1	NA	CASSLDRNNEQFF	TGCGCCAGCAGCTTGGACAGGAACAATGAGCAGTTCTTC
NA	TRBV4-2	TRBJ2-7	NA	CASSQVRELPEQYF	TGTGCCAGCAGCCAAGTCCGGGAGCTTCCCGAGCAGTACTTC
NA	TRBV29-1	TRBJ2-5	TRBD2	CSALGGSGSQETQYF	TGCAGCGCTTTGGGTGGTAGCGGGAGCCAAGAGACCCAGTACTTC
NA	TRBV2	TRBJ2-7	TRBD2	CAGGTSGRRYEQYF	TGTGCCGGAGGGACTAGCGGGAGGAGGTACGAGCAGTACTTC
NA	TRBV6-5	TRBJ1-5	NA	CASSYSLDSNQPQHF	TGTGCCAGCAGTTACTCCCTAGATAGCAATCAGCCCCAGCATTTT
NA	TRBV7-8	TRBJ2-1	TRBD1	CASRPTGVDEQFF	TGTGCCAGCAGACCTACAGGGGTCGATGAGCAGTTCTTC
NA	TRBV9	TRBJ2-1	TRBD2	CASSPLAGGTYNEQFF	TGTGCCAGCAGCCCCCTAGCGGGAGGAACTTACAATGAGCAGTTCTTC
NA	TRBV7-3	TRBJ2-7	TRBD2	CASSLPPQRECPPYEQYF	TGTGCCAGCAGCTTACCCCCCCAGCGGGAGTGCCCACCTTACGAGCAGTACTTC
NA	TRBV4-1	TRBJ2-2	NA	CASSQFIGVFGELFF	TGCGCCAGCAGCCAATTTATAGGGGTTTTCGGGGAGCTGTTTTTT
NA	TRBV28	TRBJ2-7	TRBD1	CASSSGQGTYEQYF	TGTGCCAGCAGTTCCGGACAGGGAACCTACGAGCAGTACTTC
once	TRBV5-3	TRBJ1-2	NA	CARSLGDYGYTF	TGTGCCAGAAGCTTAGGGGACTATGGCTACACCTTC
NA	TRBV9	TRBJ1-4	NA	CASSVGGTTNEKLFF	TGTGCCAGCAGCGTAGGAGGGACAACTAATGAAAAACTGTTTTTT
NA	TRBV5-4	TRBJ2-5	NA	CASSVVPETQYF	TGTGCCAGCAGCGTAGTCCCAGAGACCCAGTACTTC
NA	TRBV6-4	TRBJ1-5	NA	CATPRGWDQPQHF	TGTGCCACCCCAAGGGGATGGGATCAGCCCCAGCATTTT
NA	TRBV4-3	TRBJ1-2	NA	CASSQDDTAYYGYTF	TGCGCCAGCAGCCAAGACGACACAGCCTACTATGGCTACACCTTC
NA	TRBV10-3	TRBJ2-7	TRBD2	CAISVGLAGGAYEQYF	TGTGCCATCAGTGTGGGACTAGCGGGAGGGGCGTACGAGCAGTACTTC
NA	TRBV2	TRBJ2-1	TRBD2	CASSEAASGSHEQFF	TGTGCCAGCAGTGAAGCGGCTAGCGGGAGCCATGAGCAGTTCTTC
NA	TRBV6-6	TRBJ2-7	NA	CASSYSRDYYEQYF	TGTGCCAGCAGTTACTCGAGAGACTACTACGAGCAGTACTTC
NA	TRBV4-3	TRBJ2-1	NA	CASSRLTGINNNEQFF	TGCGCCAGCAGTCGACTAACCGGGATTAATAACAATGAGCAGTTCTTC
once	TRBV9	TRBJ2-7	NA	CASSPRAGGEQYF	TGTGCCAGCAGCCCCCGGGCCGGGGGCGAGCAGTACTTC
NA	TRBV5-1	TRBJ2-2	NA	CASQNTGELFF	TGCGCCAGTCAGAACACCGGGGAGCTGTTTTTT
NA	TRBV7-8	TRBJ2-7	TRBD1	CASSPGTEGEQYF	TGTGCCAGCAGCCCGGGGACAGAGGGCGAGCAGTACTTC
NA	TRBV6-1	TRBJ2-1	TRBD2	CAGRFAGVHEQFF	TGTGCCGGGAGGTTTGCGGGAGTCCATGAGCAGTTCTTC
NA	TRBV30	TRBJ1-3	NA	CAWSISSSGNTIYF	TGTGCCTGGAGTATTTCGAGCTCTGGAAACACCATATATTTT
once	TRBV30	TRBJ1-1	NA	CAWRGGQMNTEAFF	TGTGCCTGGAGAGGGGGACAAATGAACACTGAAGCTTTCTTT
NA	TRBV30	TRBJ2-1	TRBD2	CAWVDSGSNFNEQFF	TGTGCCTGGGTGGATAGCGGGAGTAATTTCAATGAGCAGTTCTTC
NA	TRBV6-5	TRBJ2-7	NA	CASSQGPHEQYF	TGTGCCAGCAGTCAGGGGCCTCACGAGCAGTACTTC
NA	TRBV5-1	TRBJ2-7	TRBD2	CASSTWTSGRQTREQYF	TGCGCCAGCAGCACCTGGACTAGCGGGAGACAGACGCGCGAGCAGTACTTC
NA	TRBV2	TRBJ2-1	TRBD2	CASSEGAGGPFEQFF	TGTGCCAGCAGTGAAGGAGCGGGAGGGCCGTTTGAGCAGTTCTTC
NA	TRBV23-1	TRBJ1-4	NA	CASSPPGTNEKLFF	TGCGCCAGCAGTCCACCGGGGACTAATGAAAAACTGTTTTTT